A selection of T cell receptor beta chains follows, all from one sample in a study of blood T cells in healthy people across ages. TCRdb ran MiXCR on the 5' RACE reads and lists one entry per CDR3 protein. The sample holds 1.6 million or so distinct CDR3 sequences; roughly 32% are singletons and the top ten take around 11%. What was sequenced was blood. These TCRs come from a woman between 25 and 40 years old in good health. Both conserved end residues are part of each CDR3. The D gene is left open where the match is weak. Size is stated for part of the rows, as once, few or many counts, or as a class when the clone is expanded.

D | J | V | size | CDR3 | DNA
TRBD1 | TRBJ1-2 | TRBV3-1 | once | CASSRETGNYGYTF | TGTGCCAGCAGCCGAGAGACAGGGAACTATGGCTACACCTTC
TRBD1 | TRBJ2-5 | TRBV2 | - | CASSERDRQIQETQYF | TGTGCCAGCAGTGAACGGGACAGGCAGATTCAAGAGACCCAGTACTTC
- | TRBJ2-1 | TRBV7-2 | - | CASSPPRGPGNEQFF | TGTGCCAGCAGCCCCCCGCGGGGTCCTGGCAATGAGCAGTTCTTC
TRBD2 | TRBJ2-4 | TRBV29-1 | many | CSVLSTSAQYF | TGCAGCGTTCTCTCTACTAGCGCCCAGTACTTC
- | TRBJ2-1 | TRBV30 | few | CAWDWTSYNEQFF | TGTGCCTGGGACTGGACCTCCTACAATGAGCAGTTCTTC
- | TRBJ2-5 | TRBV9 | - | CASSSGDGETQYF | TGTGCCAGCAGCTCCGGGGATGGAGAGACCCAGTACTTC
- | TRBJ2-7 | TRBV15 | few | CATSPRTLPGGEQYF | TGTGCCACCAGCCCTCGAACCCTCCCCGGCGGCGAGCAGTACTTC
- | TRBJ1-5 | TRBV12-3/TRBV12-4 | - | CASSSGTDSNQPQHF | TGTGCCAGCAGTTCCGGGACGGATAGCAATCAGCCCCAGCATTTT
- | TRBJ2-7 | TRBV27 | - | CASRFSVQGNEQYF | TGTGCCAGCAGGTTCTCCGTACAGGGAAACGAGCAGTACTTC
TRBD2 | TRBJ2-1 | TRBV12-3/TRBV12-4 | - | CASTQGGPDEQFF | TGTGCCAGCACCCAGGGAGGGCCTGATGAGCAGTTCTTC
- | TRBJ2-3 | TRBV5-1 | - | CASSAREADTQYF | TGCGCCAGCAGCGCCAGGGAAGCAGATACGCAGTATTTT
TRBD1 | TRBJ2-7 | TRBV29-1 | few | CSVGDRQGSYEQYF | TGCAGCGTTGGAGATCGACAGGGTAGCTACGAGCAGTACTTC
- | TRBJ2-7 | TRBV20-1 | few | CSAREGGSEDEQYF | TGCAGTGCTAGAGAGGGGGGTTCCGAAGACGAGCAGTACTTC
- | TRBJ2-1 | TRBV28 | - | CASPVFPQDWGDYNEQFF | TGTGCCAGCCCCGTTTTTCCACAGGATTGGGGGGACTACAATGAGCAGTTCTTC
- | TRBJ2-1 | TRBV6-1 | - | CASSPNKYNEQFF | TGTGCCAGCAGCCCGAATAAATACAATGAGCAGTTCTTC
- | TRBJ2-3 | TRBV25-1 | - | CASSPMGGDTQYF | TGTGCCAGCAGTCCTATGGGCGGGGATACGCAGTATTTT
TRBD1 | TRBJ1-2 | TRBV10-3 | - | CAISGSGGRDYGYTF | TGTGCCATCAGTGGGTCAGGGGGCCGGGACTATGGCTACACCTTC
- | TRBJ2-1 | TRBV4-2 | - | CAGSQGEEGRNEQFF | TGTGCCGGCAGCCAAGGGGAGGAGGGGAGGAATGAGCAGTTCTTC
- | TRBJ2-3 | TRBV2 | - | CASTKVDTQYF | TGTGCCAGCACTAAAGTAGATACGCAGTATTTT
TRBD1 | TRBJ2-1 | TRBV5-1 | few | CASSLVQGAHEQFF | TGCGCCAGCAGCTTGGTACAGGGGGCCCATGAGCAGTTCTTC
TRBD2 | TRBJ2-3 | TRBV5-1 | - | CANSLTPTSGDPLPGDTQYF | TGCGCCAACAGCTTGACCCCGACTAGCGGTGATCCCCTGCCGGGGGATACGCAGTATTTT
TRBD2 | TRBJ2-3 | TRBV6-1 | - | CASSEGGGTSGGTQYF | TGTGCCAGCAGTGAAGGGGGTGGGACTAGCGGGGGTACGCAGTATTTT
TRBD1 | TRBJ1-5 | TRBV6-1 | - | CASSRTGQGFSNQPQHF | TGTGCCAGCAGCCGGACAGGTCAAGGATTTAGCAATCAGCCCCAGCATTTT
- | TRBJ2-1 | TRBV15 | few | CATSIGPGDKLSYNEQFF | TGTGCCACCAGCATAGGACCAGGGGATAAGCTGTCCTACAATGAGCAGTTCTTC
- | TRBJ2-3 | TRBV14 | many | CASSYNTDTQYF | TGTGCCAGCAGCTATAACACAGATACGCAGTATTTT
TRBD1 | TRBJ2-1 | TRBV5-1 | few | CASSLDRLNEQFF | TGCGCCAGCAGCCTGGACAGGCTCAATGAGCAGTTCTTC
- | TRBJ2-1 | TRBV28 | - | CASSLWGENEQFF | TGTGCCAGCAGTTTATGGGGTGAGAATGAGCAGTTCTTC
- | TRBJ2-7 | TRBV11-2 | - | CAGSLVMDGSYEQYF | TGTGCCGGCAGCTTAGTGATGGACGGATCCTACGAGCAGTACTTC
TRBD1 | TRBJ2-7 | TRBV28 | few | CASSSAQGALDEQYF | TGTGCCAGCAGTTCAGCTCAGGGGGCTCTTGACGAGCAGTACTTC
TRBD2 | TRBJ2-3 | TRBV20-1 | - | CSASGGASLYTDTQYF | TGCAGTGCTAGCGGGGGGGCCTCCCTTTACACAGATACGCAGTATTTT
- | TRBJ2-5 | TRBV9 | - | CASSVDSRKETQYF | TGTGCCAGCAGCGTAGACTCCCGCAAAGAGACCCAGTACTTC
- | TRBJ1-2 | TRBV20-1 | - | CSARKGANYGYTF | TGCAGTGCTAGAAAAGGGGCTAACTATGGCTACACCTTC
- | TRBJ2-1 | TRBV4-1 | - | CASSHTSAGQFF | TGCGCCAGCAGCCACACTAGTGCGGGGCAGTTCTTC
- | TRBJ2-5 | TRBV20-1 | - | CSARKPSSDQGETQYF | TGCAGTGCTAGGAAACCCTCTAGCGATCAGGGGGAGACCCAGTACTTC
TRBD1 | TRBJ1-2 | TRBV20-1 | - | CSATGGGGYTF | TGCAGTGCTACAGGGGGCGGGGGCTACACCTTC
- | TRBJ2-3 | TRBV24-1 | - | CATSDRTLTDTQYF | TGTGCCACCAGTGATCGGACCCTCACAGATACGCAGTATTTT
TRBD2 | TRBJ2-3 | TRBV3-1 | - | CASSLQLAGGPRDTQYF | TGTGCCAGCAGCCTACAACTAGCGGGGGGCCCCCGCGATACGCAGTATTTT
- | TRBJ2-6 | TRBV15 | few | CATSRDTRPLGVLTF | TGTGCCACCAGCAGGGATACAAGGCCCCTGGGCGTCCTGACTTTC
- | TRBJ2-1 | TRBV27 | once | CASSTPGGYNERFF | TGTGCCAGCAGTACCCCTGGGGGATACAATGAGCGGTTCTTC
- | TRBJ1-1 | TRBV20-1 | - | CSATTPTGLTEAFF | TGCAGTGCCACGACCCCCACAGGCCTCACTGAAGCTTTCTTT
- | TRBJ2-2 | TRBV27 | - | CASRPGAHTGELFF | TGTGCCAGCAGACCCGGGGCCCACACCGGGGAGCTGTTTTTT
TRBD1 | TRBJ2-7 | TRBV5-1 | few | CASSRPGQGAEQYF | TGCGCCAGCAGCCGACCGGGACAGGGAGCCGAGCAGTACTTC
- | TRBJ1-1 | TRBV3-1 | - | CASRSKGGSWNTEAFF | TGTGCCAGCAGAAGCAAGGGCGGAAGTTGGAACACTGAAGCTTTCTTT
- | TRBJ2-1 | TRBV13 | few | CASSVRDNEQFF | TGTGCCAGCAGTGTCAGGGACAATGAGCAGTTCTTC
TRBD2 | TRBJ2-7 | TRBV20-1 | few | CSASLLAGGAYEQYF | TGCAGTGCTAGTCTGCTAGCGGGAGGGGCCTACGAGCAGTACTTC
TRBD1 | TRBJ1-6 | TRBV20-1 | - | CSAVVRTGSMGGYSPLHF | TGCAGTGCAGTGGTTAGGACAGGGTCCATGGGGGGTTATTCACCCCTCCACTTT
- | TRBJ2-5 | TRBV20-1 | few | CSALIGSQQETQYF | TGCAGTGCTCTGATTGGGTCGCAACAAGAGACCCAGTACTTC
- | TRBJ2-5 | TRBV9 | many | CASSADPSGGETQYF | TGTGCCAGCAGCGCGGACCCGTCCGGGGGAGAGACCCAGTACTTC
- | TRBJ2-7 | TRBV15 | - | CATSSPKGSEQYF | TGTGCCACCAGCAGTCCTAAGGGTAGCGAGCAGTACTTC